The sequence of this T cell receptor (beta chain) was determined in a study of tumor-infiltrating lymphocytes in primary liver carcinoma. The authors made TCR beta cDNA from 500 ng total RNA with a constant-region primer. ARM-PCR, slightly modified, supplied the TCR beta libraries through three nested multiplex PCR rounds. Each of the first two PCR rounds ran nine to ten cycles with TRBV1-TRBV30 forward and C-beta reverse primers. MiXCR was run by TCRdb on the multiplex PCR reads, yielding one entry per CDR3 protein. The sample has 330,000 or so distinct CDR3 sequences, about 61% seen once. Germline V gives CDR1 SGHRS, CDR2 YFSETQ. The CDR3 runs 13 residues. Out of unsorted whole blood came the blood RNA, and germline DNA was extracted as well. Surgery was preceded by the collection of approximately 4 milliliters of peripheral blood. This clonotype is a singleton in its sample. One end of the junction does not line up with germline, which may come from a read error.

Input material: peripheral blood. The clonotype was recovered from a man aged 35 to 55 with primary liver carcinoma and hepatitis B virus infection. The J gene is TRBJ1-1, the V gene TRBV5-1; unclear D gene. The CDR3 here is CASRLVSRAEAFF. The CDR3 DNA reads TGCGCCAGCAGATTGGTTAGTCGCGCTGAAGCTTTCTTT.